The rows below give T cell receptor beta chains drawn from one sample of a study of cytomegalovirus exposure and HLA in healthy donors. Sequencing used immunoSEQ multiplex PCR; TCRdb keeps in-frame clones, though not all of them. The table shows 60,000 to 95,000 clones, with around four fifths occurring only once. Material for sequencing was PBMCs. The receptor set was obtained from a middle-aged woman in good health and CMV-seropositive. Each CDR3 is given with its conserved first and last residue. A D gene is named only where the DNA matches it firmly. Size is stated for part of the rows, as once, few or many counts, or as a class when the clone is expanded.

D gene: NA; J gene: TRBJ2-1; V gene: TRBV4-1; clone size: NA; CDR3 DNA: TGCGCCAGCAGCCAAGATCGGGACTTTACGAGCTCCTACAATGAGCAGTTCTTC; CDR3 protein: CASSQDRDFTSSYNEQFF
D gene: NA; J gene: TRBJ1-6; V gene: TRBV7-9; clone size: NA; CDR3 DNA: TGTGCCAGCAGCTTAGAACAGCAAAATTCACCCCTCCACTTT; CDR3 protein: CASSLEQQNSPLHF
D gene: NA; J gene: TRBJ1-2; V gene: TRBV21-1; clone size: NA; CDR3 DNA: TGTGCTCTACTCTGTGGCTACACCTTC; CDR3 protein: CALLCGYTF
D gene: TRBD2; J gene: TRBJ2-3; V gene: TRBV28; clone size: NA; CDR3 DNA: TGTGCCAGCAATAGCGGGGGGACATCCACAGATACGCAGTATTTT; CDR3 protein: CASNSGGTSTDTQYF
D gene: TRBD1; J gene: TRBJ1-2; V gene: TRBV18; clone size: few; CDR3 DNA: TGTGCCAGCTCACCTGGACAGGGCCTTCGGGGCTACACCTTC; CDR3 protein: CASSPGQGLRGYTF
D gene: NA; J gene: TRBJ1-1; V gene: TRBV11-2; clone size: NA; CDR3 DNA: TGTGCCAGCAGCCCACAAATCATGAACACTGAAGCTTTCTTT; CDR3 protein: CASSPQIMNTEAFF
D gene: TRBD2; J gene: TRBJ2-7; V gene: TRBV7-7; clone size: NA; CDR3 DNA: TGTGCCAGCAGCTTAGGGCTAGCGGGGTACGAGCAGTACTTC; CDR3 protein: CASSLGLAGYEQYF
D gene: TRBD1; J gene: TRBJ2-7; V gene: TRBV27; clone size: NA; CDR3 DNA: TGTGCCAGCAGTTTATCCGAGACAGGGCGAGGCGAGCAGTACTTC; CDR3 protein: CASSLSETGRGEQYF
D gene: NA; J gene: TRBJ2-3; V gene: TRBV5-4; clone size: once; CDR3 DNA: TGTGCCAGCAGCTTGATAGGATCGCTAGCCACAGATACGCAGTATTTT; CDR3 protein: CASSLIGSLATDTQYF
D gene: NA; J gene: TRBJ1-1; V gene: TRBV28; clone size: NA; CDR3 DNA: TGTGCCAGCAGTTTATCCCCGACATTCCTTGAAGCTTTCTTT; CDR3 protein: CASSLSPTFLEAFF
D gene: NA; J gene: TRBJ1-2; V gene: TRBV28; clone size: NA; CDR3 DNA: TGTGCCAGCAGATACCACAGGGCGTATGGCTACACCTTC; CDR3 protein: CASRYHRAYGYTF
D gene: TRBD2; J gene: TRBJ2-1; V gene: TRBV19; clone size: NA; CDR3 DNA: TGTGCCACAAACCGACTAGCGGGGGCGTACAATGAGCAGTTCTTC; CDR3 protein: CATNRLAGAYNEQFF
D gene: NA; J gene: TRBJ1-2; V gene: TRBV27; clone size: NA; CDR3 DNA: TGTGCCAGCAGTCCGCGAGAGGACTGGAGGGGCTACACCTTC; CDR3 protein: CASSPREDWRGYTF
D gene: NA; J gene: TRBJ1-2; V gene: TRBV15; clone size: NA; CDR3 DNA: TGTGCCACCAGCTCTCGAGGGGGGGGAGTCTATGGCTACACCTTC; CDR3 protein: CATSSRGGGVYGYTF
D gene: NA; J gene: TRBJ1-1; V gene: TRBV19; clone size: NA; CDR3 DNA: TGTGCCAGTAGTAACAGCTTAATGGTGACTGAAGCTTTCTTT; CDR3 protein: CASSNSLMVTEAFF
D gene: TRBD2; J gene: TRBJ2-1; V gene: TRBV11-1; clone size: NA; CDR3 DNA: TGTGCCAGCAGCCATTTAGCGGGGGGGCCATGGAATGAGCAGTTCTTC; CDR3 protein: CASSHLAGGPWNEQFF
D gene: TRBD1; J gene: TRBJ1-4; V gene: TRBV6-5; clone size: NA; CDR3 DNA: TGTGCCAGCAGACGAAGCGGACAGGGTAATGAAAAACTGTTTTTT; CDR3 protein: CASRRSGQGNEKLFF
D gene: TRBD1; J gene: TRBJ1-2; V gene: TRBV9; clone size: NA; CDR3 DNA: TGTGCCAGCAGCCAAGCTGGACAGGATTCTAACTATGGCTACACCTTC; CDR3 protein: CASSQAGQDSNYGYTF
D gene: NA; J gene: TRBJ1-1; V gene: TRBV7-2; clone size: few; CDR3 DNA: TGTGCCAGCAGCTTAGATGGCAGGATGAACACTGAAGCTTTCTTT; CDR3 protein: CASSLDGRMNTEAFF
D gene: NA; J gene: TRBJ1-1; V gene: TRBV4-1; clone size: few; CDR3 DNA: TGCGCCAGCGGCGGGAACACTGAAGCTTTCTTT; CDR3 protein: CASGGNTEAFF
D gene: NA; J gene: TRBJ1-2; V gene: TRBV28; clone size: few; CDR3 DNA: TGTGCCAGCACCCGGGGGGGTAGTAGGAACTATGGCTACACCTTC; CDR3 protein: CASTRGGSRNYGYTF
D gene: TRBD1; J gene: TRBJ1-1; V gene: TRBV18; clone size: once; CDR3 DNA: TGTGCCAGCTCACCAAGGGCAGGGGGTTTGGGCACTGAAGCTTTCTTT; CDR3 protein: CASSPRAGGLGTEAFF
D gene: TRBD1; J gene: TRBJ2-7; V gene: TRBV7-6; clone size: NA; CDR3 DNA: TGTGCCAGCAGCCCTCGACAGGGACCCTACGAGCAGTACTTC; CDR3 protein: CASSPRQGPYEQYF
D gene: NA; J gene: TRBJ1-3; V gene: TRBV7-2; clone size: NA; CDR3 DNA: TGTGCCAGCAGCTTCCCGGGGGGGTTAGGTGGAAACACCATATATTTT; CDR3 protein: CASSFPGGLGGNTIYF
D gene: TRBD1; J gene: TRBJ2-7; V gene: TRBV28; clone size: NA; CDR3 DNA: TGTGCCAGCAGTCAAATGACAGGGGGCTCCTACGAGCAGTACTTC; CDR3 protein: CASSQMTGGSYEQYF
D gene: TRBD1; J gene: TRBJ1-2; V gene: TRBV7-2; clone size: NA; CDR3 DNA: TGTGCCAGCAGCCTACCGGGACAGGCTAACTATGGCTACACCTTC; CDR3 protein: CASSLPGQANYGYTF
D gene: NA; J gene: TRBJ2-3; V gene: TRBV6-5; clone size: NA; CDR3 DNA: TGTGCCACTTCCATTCGGGGTTTAGGGACAGATACGCAGTATTTT; CDR3 protein: CATSIRGLGTDTQYF
D gene: NA; J gene: TRBJ2-7; V gene: TRBV5-4; clone size: once; CDR3 DNA: TGTGCCAGCAGCTTTCGCGGGGGCGCCTACGAGCAGTACTTC; CDR3 protein: CASSFRGGAYEQYF
D gene: NA; J gene: TRBJ1-2; V gene: TRBV5-8; clone size: NA; CDR3 DNA: TGTGCCAGCAGCTCCGGGACATTCTATGGCTACACCTTC; CDR3 protein: CASSSGTFYGYTF
D gene: NA; J gene: TRBJ2-5; V gene: TRBV12-2; clone size: NA; CDR3 DNA: TGTGCAAGTCGCAACGGACTAGCCGGGACCCAGTACTTC; CDR3 protein: CASRNGLAGTQYF
D gene: NA; J gene: TRBJ1-1; V gene: TRBV29-1; clone size: NA; CDR3 DNA: TGCAGCGTCGGGAACGGGTATGCTGAAGCTTTCTTT; CDR3 protein: CSVGNGYAEAFF
D gene: NA; J gene: TRBJ2-3; V gene: TRBV30; clone size: NA; CDR3 DNA: TGTGCCTGGAGCCCTGCAGATACGCAGTATTTT; CDR3 protein: CAWSPADTQYF
D gene: NA; J gene: TRBJ2-1; V gene: TRBV11-2; clone size: NA; CDR3 DNA: TGTGCCAGCAGCTCGGGTGGGAGGAATGAGCAGTTCTTC; CDR3 protein: CASSSGGRNEQFF
D gene: NA; J gene: TRBJ2-5; V gene: TRBV7-6; clone size: NA; CDR3 DNA: TGTGCCAGCAGCTTAGGGGCAGGCCAAGAGACCCAGTACTTC; CDR3 protein: CASSLGAGQETQYF
D gene: NA; J gene: TRBJ2-5; V gene: TRBV28; clone size: NA; CDR3 DNA: TGTGCCAGCAGTTTCAGGGGTCGAGGGACCCAGTACTTC; CDR3 protein: CASSFRGRGTQYF
D gene: NA; J gene: TRBJ1-4; V gene: TRBV28; clone size: NA; CDR3 DNA: TGTGCCAGCAGCCTAACGGGGATTAATAATGAAAAACTGTTTTTT; CDR3 protein: CASSLTGINNEKLFF
D gene: NA; J gene: TRBJ2-7; V gene: TRBV19; clone size: NA; CDR3 DNA: TGTGCCAGTAGCCCAATAGGGCAGGGGCACTACGAGCAGTACTTC; CDR3 protein: CASSPIGQGHYEQYF
D gene: NA; J gene: TRBJ1-4; V gene: TRBV11-2; clone size: NA; CDR3 DNA: TGTGCCAGCAGCTTAGATTTCCAGGCTCATGAAAAACTGTTTTTT; CDR3 protein: CASSLDFQAHEKLFF
D gene: TRBD1; J gene: TRBJ1-5; V gene: TRBV6-5; clone size: NA; CDR3 DNA: TGTGCCAGCAGGAGGACAGGGATGAGCAATCAGCCCCAGCATTTT; CDR3 protein: CASRRTGMSNQPQHF
D gene: TRBD1; J gene: TRBJ2-6; V gene: TRBV4-2; clone size: NA; CDR3 DNA: TGTGCCAGCAGCCAAGTCCACCAGGGGGCAGGTGGGGCCAACGTCCTGACTTTC; CDR3 protein: CASSQVHQGAGGANVLTF
D gene: TRBD1; J gene: TRBJ1-5; V gene: TRBV28; clone size: once; CDR3 DNA: TGTGCCAGCAGTAAGAGGGGGCCGGGCAATCAGCCCCAGCATTTT; CDR3 protein: CASSKRGPGNQPQHF
D gene: TRBD2; J gene: TRBJ2-3; V gene: TRBV2; clone size: NA; CDR3 DNA: TGTGCCAGCAGTGTCCTCGGGGGGGCCACAGATACGCAGTATTTT; CDR3 protein: CASSVLGGATDTQYF
D gene: NA; J gene: TRBJ1-5; V gene: TRBV28; clone size: once; CDR3 DNA: TGTGCCAGCAGTTTCATACAGACAGTTCAGCCCCAGCATTTT; CDR3 protein: CASSFIQTVQPQHF
D gene: TRBD2; J gene: TRBJ2-3; V gene: TRBV18; clone size: NA; CDR3 DNA: TGTGCCAGCTCACCGCGGGGGGCTGTCACAGATACGCAGTATTTT; CDR3 protein: CASSPRGAVTDTQYF
D gene: TRBD1; J gene: TRBJ1-4; V gene: TRBV5-1; clone size: NA; CDR3 DNA: TGCGCCAGCAGCCCTCTAGGGGGCCGTAATGAAAAACTGTTTTTT; CDR3 protein: CASSPLGGRNEKLFF
D gene: TRBD2; J gene: TRBJ2-5; V gene: TRBV7-3; clone size: NA; CDR3 DNA: TGTGCCAGCAGCTTAACAGGGCTAGCGGGGGCCCGGCTGTACTTC; CDR3 protein: CASSLTGLAGARLYF
D gene: TRBD1; J gene: TRBJ2-7; V gene: TRBV6-5; clone size: NA; CDR3 DNA: TGTGCCAGCAGTTACTCGTTGGGGACAGGGGGTTACGAGCAGTACTTC; CDR3 protein: CASSYSLGTGGYEQYF
D gene: TRBD1; J gene: TRBJ1-2; V gene: TRBV10-3; clone size: NA; CDR3 DNA: TGTGCCATCAGTTTTCGGGACAGGCGAGAAAGCTACACCTTC; CDR3 protein: CAISFRDRRESYTF
D gene: NA; J gene: TRBJ2-5; V gene: TRBV14; clone size: NA; CDR3 DNA: TGTGCCAGCAGCCAGGGTGGGAGGACAGGCCAAGAGACCCAGTACTTC; CDR3 protein: CASSQGGRTGQETQYF
D gene: NA; J gene: TRBJ2-7; V gene: TRBV11-3; clone size: NA; CDR3 DNA: TGTGCCAGCAGCTTAGGACGGGGCTACGAGCAGTACTTC; CDR3 protein: CASSLGRGYEQYF
D gene: TRBD1; J gene: TRBJ2-3; V gene: TRBV9; clone size: NA; CDR3 DNA: TGTGCCAGCAGCGTACGACAGGGGGTGGCAGATACGCAGTATTTT; CDR3 protein: CASSVRQGVADTQYF